This passage covers 6 T cell receptor beta chains from one sample sequenced in a study of spatial heterogeneity in lung cancer. Each CDR3 protein gets one entry after TCRdb re-called the 5' RACE reads with MiXCR. Among about 10,000 distinct CDR3 sequences listed, 4.5% to 6% were seen once. Time point indicated: sample taken at primary tumor resection. The input material, whole RNA from tumor, nontumor lung or frozen PBMC, was sequenced unsorted. The sequenced sample was PBMCs, obtained at surgery. These receptors all come from a male donor with early-stage non-small cell lung cancer.

This clonotype was observed at least ten times. The V call is TRBV7-8, the J call TRBJ2-3; D remains unclear. The V end lost 3 bases, the J end lost 4 bases, and 8 bases lay between the germline ends. The length of the CDR3 is 13 residues. Germline V gene lookup returns CDR1 SGHVS and CDR2 FQNEAQ. CDR3 in DNA: TGTGCCAGCAGCTTCCTCTCCCCAGATACGCAGTATTTT. Protein product: CASSFLSPDTQYF.

This clonotype is labeled as medium-sized. The CDR3 bases are TGTGCCAGTAGTAGCCAGATGAATAGCAATCAGCCCCAGCATTTT. This gives the protein CASSSQMNSNQPQHF. The chain recombines TRBV19 with TRBJ1-5; no clear D gene. V was pared by 4 bases and J by 0 bases, with 10 bases between. Germline V lookup: CDR1 LNHDA, CDR2 SQIVND (reference sequence). The CDR3 is 15 amino acids.

By sample share, this clonotype is medium-sized (0.01 to 0.1%). The chain has TRBV29-1 and TRBJ2-4; D is possibly TRBD2 (6 bases). The CDR3 consists of 12 residues. The ends were cut back, 3 bases at V and 7 bases at J, with 10 bases in the middle. Per germline, CDR1 SQVTM and CDR2 ANQGSEA. The CDR3, as DNA: TGCAGCGTTGAGGCAGGGAGGAACATTCAGTACTTC. This encodes CSVEAGRNIQYF. Complete variable domain (other parts from reference TRBV29-1 and TRBJ2-4): SAVISQKPSRDICQRGTSLTIQCQVDSQVTMMFWYRQQPGQSLTLIATANQGSEATYESGFVIDKFPISRPNLTFSTLTVSNMSPEDSSIYLCSVEAGRNIQYFGAGTRLSVL.

Comments on this clonotype: Just one base apart from a much larger clone, this may be a read error. This CDR3 is missing its conserved last phenylalanine or tryptophan, likely due to a read error. The chain employs TRBV29-1 and TRBJ1-4; 7 bases are shared with TRBD1. Germline V gene data show CDR1 as SQVTM and CDR2 as ANQGSEA. V lost 5 bases to trimming and J lost 8 bases; unmatched junction nucleotides: 8. CDR3 size: 13 residues. DNA for the CDR3: TGCAGCGTTCAATCAGGGGGTCGGGAAAAACTGTTTCTT. Translating gives CSVQSGGREKLFL.

This clonotype turned up a few times. This rearrangement joins TRBV28 to TRBJ1-5; 8 nucleotides match TRBD1. Unmatched junction bases numbered 10, after V lost 6 bases and J lost 3 bases. CDR1 is MDHEN, CDR2 SYDVKM, per germline. This CDR3 has 16 residues. The CDR3: CASRPSGQANNQPQHF. CDR3 coding DNA: TGTGCCAGCAGACCCTCGGGACAGGCGAACAATCAGCCCCAGCATTTT.

At least ten counts were recorded for this clonotype. This chain links TRBV28 with TRBJ2-1; 9 bases map to TRBD1. From germline, CDR1 is MDHEN and CDR2 SYDVKM. V was clipped by 2 bases and J by 4 bases; unmatched bases: 6. The CDR3 loop spans 16 amino acids. The CDR3 DNA is TGTGCCAGCAGTTTACCGGGACAGGGAATTTACAATGAGCAGTTCTTC. Protein product: CASSLPGQGIYNEQFF. Combining the CDR3 with reference TRBV28 and TRBJ2-1 gives the whole variable domain DVKVTQSSRYLVKRTGEKVFLECVQDMDHENMFWYRQDPGLGLRLIYFSYDVKMKEKGDIPEGYSVSREKKERFSLILESASTNQTSMYLCASSLPGQGIYNEQFFGPGTRLTVL.